This T cell receptor (beta chain) is drawn from a study of glioma-infiltrating T cells after dendritic cell vaccination. The method was immunoSEQ multiplex PCR; TCRdb's version includes in-frame clones alone and lacks a portion of them. Seen here are around 21,000 clones, about four fifths observed once, and the top ten hold roughly 40%. This CDR3 contains 13 residues. Looked up from germline, CDR1 is MNHEY and CDR2 is SVGAGI. V lost 5 bases, J lost 5 bases, and 9 bases lay in between. This sequence originates from a human donor with glioblastoma. The sequences come from blood, collected before dendritic cell vaccination. The genes are TRBV6-5 and TRBJ1-4; D unresolved. The CDR3 sequence: CASSPHQNEKLFF. The CDR3 DNA reads as TGTGCCAGCAGTCCACATCAAAATGAAAAACTGTTTTTT.